This T cell receptor beta chain was captured in a study of blood T cell repertoires in COVID-19. Across the whole study: Sites across the United States, Italy and Spain contributed samples from acute and convalescent COVID-19. T cells, B-cell-depleted T cells, or PBMCs provided the cDNA or gDNA that served as material.

This clone was seen just once. Germline values: CDR1 MNHEY, CDR2 SMNVEV (reference sequence). The CDR3 is 15 residues long. The germline V and J ends were trimmed by 4 bases and 1 base, with 10 bases remaining between them. In the original analysis: It was from reference gene primer amplification that nucleated cell counts were estimated. The protocol was immunoSEQ multiplex PCR, while the TCRdb copy is restricted to in-frame clones and leaves out a portion. V, J and clone size are those of that table, while D and trimming were read from the DNA. The table has 120,000 to 150,000 clones, 80% seen once.

This clonotype originated in a man aged 55 to 70 with active or convalescent COVID-19. This sequence joins TRBV27 and TRBJ1-4; D perhaps matches TRBD1 (6 bases). Sequencing was performed on peripheral blood. This CDR3 is CASSYGGLTNEKLFF. The CDR3 region has the DNA TGTGCCAGCAGTTACGGGGGGCTAACTAATGAAAAACTGTTTTTT.